This is a list of T cell receptor beta chains from one sample in a study of identical twins. TCRdb reanalysed the 5' RACE reads using MiXCR and keeps one entry per CDR3 protein. The top ten hold under 6.5% of the sample, which has approximately 220,000 distinct CDR3 sequences, approximately 8% seen once. These data also formed part of another study, on yellow fever vaccine responses in identical twins.

Sequencing was performed on CD8+ T cells sorted from blood. Receptors were obtained from a woman between 18 and 29 years old in good health. The CDR3 runs from the conserved cysteine through the conserved F or W. Fields, in order: clone size, J gene, V gene, D gene, CDR3 DNA, CDR3 protein. D genes are given only for firm matches. Size is stated for part of the rows, as once, few or many counts, or as a class when the clone is expanded.

size: few; J: TRBJ2-5; V: TRBV13; D: TRBD2; DNA: TGTGCCAGCAGCACTGGGACTAGCGGACCTGCCCGGGAGACCCAGTACTTC; CDR3: CASSTGTSGPARETQYF
size: few; J: TRBJ2-5; V: TRBV5-1; D: NA; DNA: TGCGCCAGCAGCTTGGCCAGGGGTGGCCAAGAGACCCAGTACTTC; CDR3: CASSLARGGQETQYF
size: many; J: TRBJ2-1; V: TRBV29-1; D: TRBD2; DNA: TGCAGCGTGGATGGACTAGCGGGAGTAGGGGAGCAGTTCTTC; CDR3: CSVDGLAGVGEQFF
size: NA; J: TRBJ2-5; V: TRBV12-3/TRBV12-4; D: NA; DNA: TGTGCCAGCAGTTTCGGCAGGGAAGAGACCCAGTACTTC; CDR3: CASSFGREETQYF
size: few; J: TRBJ2-3; V: TRBV7-3; D: TRBD2; DNA: TGTGCCAGCAGCTCGGGGTGGACTAGCGGGATAGGTGCAGATACGCAGTATTTT; CDR3: CASSSGWTSGIGADTQYF
size: many; J: TRBJ2-5; V: TRBV9; D: TRBD1; DNA: TGTGCCAGCAGCCCGGGACGACAGGGTCGAGAGACCCAGTACTTC; CDR3: CASSPGRQGRETQYF
size: many; J: TRBJ2-5; V: TRBV6-5; D: NA; DNA: TGTGCCAGCAGTTTTGGGGATCAAGAGACCCAGTACTTC; CDR3: CASSFGDQETQYF
size: many; J: TRBJ2-1; V: TRBV7-9; D: TRBD2; DNA: TGTGCCAGCAGCTTAATACTGGCTAGCGGGGTGTCCGGGCCGTTCTTC; CDR3: CASSLILASGVSGPFF
size: few; J: TRBJ2-5; V: TRBV19; D: NA; DNA: TGTGCCAGTAGTATTGGGATAGAGACCCAGTACTTC; CDR3: CASSIGIETQYF
size: many; J: TRBJ2-7; V: TRBV5-6; D: NA; DNA: TGTGCCAGCAGCTTGGAGCTTCACGAGCAGTACTTC; CDR3: CASSLELHEQYF
size: NA; J: TRBJ2-2; V: TRBV27; D: NA; DNA: TGTGCCAGCAGTTTATGGGGCGAAAAAGGGAACACCGGGGAGCTGTTTTTT; CDR3: CASSLWGEKGNTGELFF
size: many; J: TRBJ1-1; V: TRBV4-1; D: NA; DNA: TGCGCCAGCAGCCAAGGACCCCTCGCAGGTTATACTGAAGCTTTCTTT; CDR3: CASSQGPLAGYTEAFF
size: many; J: TRBJ1-1; V: TRBV5-1; D: NA; DNA: TGCGCCAGCAGCTTAAGTGGGGACACTGAAGCTTTCTTT; CDR3: CASSLSGDTEAFF
size: many; J: TRBJ2-3; V: TRBV29-1; D: TRBD1; DNA: TGCAGCATCTGGACAGGGGCCTTTAGCACAGATACGCAGTATTTT; CDR3: CSIWTGAFSTDTQYF
size: NA; J: TRBJ2-3; V: TRBV11-2; D: NA; DNA: TGTGCCAGCAGCTCGGGGATTTTCGTATCGGTGGATACGCAGTATTTT; CDR3: CASSSGIFVSVDTQYF
size: few; J: TRBJ2-1; V: TRBV2; D: TRBD2; DNA: TGTGCCAGAGGTGGGCTAGCGGGGCTGAGCTCCTACAATGAGCAGTTCTTC; CDR3: CARGGLAGLSSYNEQFF
size: many; J: TRBJ1-5; V: TRBV12-5; D: NA; DNA: TGTGCTAGTGGTTTCGGGCAGGGAAATCAGCCCCAGCATTTT; CDR3: CASGFGQGNQPQHF
size: few; J: TRBJ2-3; V: TRBV11-2; D: TRBD1; DNA: TGTGCCAGCAGCTATACCGGGACAGGGGGTCGAGGTCCCACAGATACGCAGTATTTT; CDR3: CASSYTGTGGRGPTDTQYF
size: many; J: TRBJ2-1; V: TRBV2; D: NA; DNA: TGTGCCAGCAGTGTGTATAACAATGAGCAGTTCTTC; CDR3: CASSVYNNEQFF
size: many; J: TRBJ1-1; V: TRBV7-9; D: NA; DNA: TGTGCCAGCACCTTGGGGGGGCACCCTGAAGCTTTCTTT; CDR3: CASTLGGHPEAFF
size: NA; J: TRBJ2-3; V: TRBV7-3; D: TRBD1; DNA: TGTGCCAGCAGCCCCGGGACAGGGGGTCCAGATACGCAGTATTTT; CDR3: CASSPGTGGPDTQYF
size: NA; J: TRBJ1-2; V: TRBV29-1; D: TRBD1; DNA: TGCAGCGTGCCAGGGGGAATTAACTATGGCTACACCTTC; CDR3: CSVPGGINYGYTF
size: few; J: TRBJ2-7; V: TRBV4-2; D: NA; DNA: TGTGCCAGCAGCCAAGGAGGTAGCGAATACGAGCAGTACTTC; CDR3: CASSQGGSEYEQYF
size: many; J: TRBJ2-2; V: TRBV5-6; D: NA; DNA: TGTGCCAGCAGCCGGAGGCCCGGGGAGCTGTTTTTT; CDR3: CASSRRPGELFF
size: many; J: TRBJ2-5; V: TRBV12-3/TRBV12-4; D: NA; DNA: TGTGCCAGCAGTTTCAGGAAACAAGAGACCCAGTACTTC; CDR3: CASSFRKQETQYF
size: NA; J: TRBJ2-3; V: TRBV12-3/TRBV12-4; D: TRBD2; DNA: TGTGCCAGCAGTTTATTACCGGGACTAGCGGGAGGTATAGATACGCAGTATTTT; CDR3: CASSLLPGLAGGIDTQYF
size: many; J: TRBJ1-4; V: TRBV20-1; D: NA; DNA: TGCAGTGCTAGGGCCGGAGAAAAACTGTTTTTT; CDR3: CSARAGEKLFF
size: few; J: TRBJ2-2; V: TRBV6-5; D: TRBD2; DNA: TGTGCCAGCAGTTACTCGTCTGGGGGGGGCACCGGGGAGCTGTTTTTT; CDR3: CASSYSSGGGTGELFF
size: many; J: TRBJ2-7; V: TRBV7-2; D: TRBD2; DNA: TGTGCCAGCAGCTTTACGCGGGAGGTCTCCTACGAGCAGTACTTC; CDR3: CASSFTREVSYEQYF
size: NA; J: TRBJ1-4; V: TRBV5-6; D: NA; DNA: TGTGCCAGCAGCTGGAAGACAGCGGGTAATGAAAAACTGTTTTTT; CDR3: CASSWKTAGNEKLFF
size: NA; J: TRBJ1-1; V: TRBV5-1; D: NA; DNA: TGCGCCAGCAGCTTGGAGGTTTACACTGAAGCTTTCTTT; CDR3: CASSLEVYTEAFF
size: few; J: TRBJ2-5; V: TRBV2; D: TRBD2; DNA: TGTGCCAGCCCTCTGACTAGCGGGGGCAAAGAGACCCAGTACTTC; CDR3: CASPLTSGGKETQYF
size: NA; J: TRBJ2-1; V: TRBV20-1; D: TRBD2; DNA: TGCAGTGCTAGGACCCACCCCTGGCGGGGGTTAAGCTCCTACAATGAGCAGTTCTTC; CDR3: CSARTHPWRGLSSYNEQFF
size: NA; J: TRBJ2-1; V: TRBV20-1; D: NA; DNA: TGCAGTGCTAGAGATAACGGCTCCTACAATGAGCAGTTCTTC; CDR3: CSARDNGSYNEQFF
size: many; J: TRBJ1-4; V: TRBV7-9; D: NA; DNA: TGTGCCAGCAGCTTAGAAGAGCCACAGTCTGAAAAACTGTTTTTT; CDR3: CASSLEEPQSEKLFF
size: NA; J: TRBJ2-5; V: TRBV6-1; D: NA; DNA: TGTGCCAGCAGACAAATAGAGGGAACCACAGAGACCCAGTACTTC; CDR3: CASRQIEGTTETQYF
size: many; J: TRBJ2-3; V: TRBV15; D: TRBD2; DNA: TGTGCCACCAGCAGAAATAGCGGGAACACAGATACGCAGTATTTT; CDR3: CATSRNSGNTDTQYF
size: once; J: TRBJ2-5; V: TRBV13; D: NA; DNA: TGTGCCAGCAGCCCACTGGTGGAGCGAGGAGAGACCCAGTACTTC; CDR3: CASSPLVERGETQYF
size: many; J: TRBJ2-1; V: TRBV2; D: NA; DNA: TGTGCCACCTCCTCCGGCTCCTACAATGAGCAGTTCTTC; CDR3: CATSSGSYNEQFF
size: NA; J: TRBJ1-6; V: TRBV7-9; D: TRBD1; DNA: TGTGCCAGCAGCCTGGGGACAGGGGGCGCGGCACCCCTCCACTTT; CDR3: CASSLGTGGAAPLHF
size: NA; J: TRBJ2-4; V: TRBV15; D: NA; DNA: TGTGCCACCAGCAATCTAAAGCGGCCTAACCTTCAGTACTTC; CDR3: CATSNLKRPNLQYF
size: many; J: TRBJ1-1; V: TRBV29-1; D: NA; DNA: TGCAGCGTTGAAGTGGGAGAGGAAGCTTTCTTT; CDR3: CSVEVGEEAFF
size: many; J: TRBJ2-3; V: TRBV20-1; D: NA; DNA: TGCAGTGCTAGCTCGGAGACAGATACGCAGTATTTT; CDR3: CSASSETDTQYF
size: few; J: TRBJ2-2; V: TRBV11-2; D: NA; DNA: TGTGCCAGCAGCTTAGGACAGGCCACCGGGGAGCTGTTTTTT; CDR3: CASSLGQATGELFF